These 15 T cell receptor beta chains share one sample of origin, sequenced in a study of blood T cell repertoires in COVID-19. The protocol was immunoSEQ multiplex PCR, while the TCRdb copy is restricted to in-frame clones and leaves out a portion. The data show more than 95,000 clones, roughly 80% seen once. The sample consisted of peripheral blood. These receptors all come from a man in his fifties with acute or convalescent COVID-19.

V gene TRBV6-5 combines with J gene TRBJ2-3, with 7 bases identical to TRBD1. The CDR3 sequence is 15 residues long. Germline CDR1 MNHEY, CDR2 SVGAGI. Trimming at V came to 6 bases and at J to 0 bases, leaving 6 bases not matched to a gene. The DNA of the CDR3 is TGTGCCAGCAGCGTAGGGACAGTAAGCACAGATACGCAGTATTTT. The encoded protein is CASSVGTVSTDTQYF.

In this sample, this clone turned up a few times. The chain joins TRBV6-5 to TRBJ2-5; TRBD2 might be the D (6 bases). V lost 6 bases, J lost 5 bases, and 10 bases lay in between. The CDR3 spans 12 residues. From germline, CDR1 is MNHEY and CDR2 SVGAGI. The DNA for the CDR3 is TGTGCCAGCAGCGGGAGTCGGGAGACCCAGTACTTC. As protein: CASSGSRETQYF.

This clone appeared a single time. The chain joins TRBV11-3 to TRBJ2-1, with D tentatively TRBD2 (5 bases). The CDR3 is 12 residues long. Trimming removed 1 base from V and 8 bases from J, with 6 bases in between. Germline V gene sequence: CDR1 SGHNT, CDR2 YENEEA. The CDR3 DNA reads as TGTGCCAGCAGCTTAGCCGGGGATGAGCAGTTCTTC. It codes for CASSLAGDEQFF.

As for this clone: Other DNA sequences in the same sample also yield this CDR3. This rearrangement joins TRBV6-1 to TRBJ2-2; D not certain. The CDR3 runs to 15 residues. Germline V gene sequence: CDR1 MNHNS, CDR2 SASEGT. V was cut by 3 bases and J by 0 bases, with 8 bases left in between. The CDR3 sequence: CASSEMAANTGELFF. The CDR3 coding sequence is TGTGCCAGCAGTGAGATGGCAGCGAACACCGGGGAGCTGTTTTTT.

This clone was detected a few times. The rearrangement joins TRBV3-1 (or the pseudogene TRBV3-2) to TRBJ2-3; 7 nucleotides agree with TRBD2. The ends lost 4 bases at V and 3 bases at J; junction bases unmatched: 4. CDR1 LGHDT and CDR2 YNNKEL come from the germline V gene (reference sequence). The CDR3 consists of 14 residues. The CDR3 is CASSRAGPTDTQYF. CDR3 bases: TGTGCCAGCAGCCGAGCGGGACCGACAGATACGCAGTATTTT.

The chain is built from TRBV2 and TRBJ2-1, with D perhaps matching TRBD1 (5 bases). CDR1 is SNHLY, CDR2 FYNNEI, per germline. The CDR3 contains 13 residues. V lost 6 bases and J lost 4, with 10 bases in between. CDR3 in amino acids: CASRKGSYNEQFF. CDR3 DNA sequence: TGTGCCAGCAGGAAGGGGTCTTACAATGAGCAGTTCTTC.

The V gene is TRBV28, the J gene TRBJ2-1; D is ambiguous. Germline V lookup: CDR1 MDHEN, CDR2 SYDVKM. This CDR3 contains 14 residues. Trimming took off 4 bases at V and 5 bases at J, with 12 bases between the two ends. CDR3 nucleotides: TGTGCCAGCAGTTCAGCAACAGAAAACAATGAGCAGTTCTTC. Encoded protein: CASSSATENNEQFF.

This rearrangement joins TRBV19 to TRBJ1-5; 8 bases are shared with TRBD1. J lost 4 bases, V lost 4 bases, and 3 bases had no gene match. The CDR3 loop spans 14 amino acids. Germline CDR1 is LNHDA and CDR2 is SQIVND (reference sequence). The CDR3 region has the DNA TGTGCCAGTAGTACAGGACAGGGTAATCAGCCCCAGCATTTT. Encoded protein: CASSTGQGNQPQHF.

The chain joins TRBV5-1 to TRBJ1-1, with 7 bases matching TRBD1. Germline assignment: CDR1 SGHRS and CDR2 YFSETQ. The CDR3 runs to 16 residues. Trimming removed 0 bases from V and 10 bases from J; junction bases left unmatched: 15. Here the CDR3 DNA reads TGCGCCAGCAGCTTGGGAACAGGGGTCCACCGAGGGGGAGCTTTCTTT. Protein sequence: CASSLGTGVHRGGAFF.

V is TRBV5-1 and J is TRBJ2-3; 14 bases agree with TRBD2. The length of the CDR3 is 17 residues. V was pared by 3 bases and J by 4 bases, with 7 bases of the junction left unmatched. Per germline, CDR1 SGHRS and CDR2 YFSETQ. Written as DNA, the CDR3 is TGCGCCAGCAGCTCCAGACTAGCGGGAGGGCCCGCAGATACGCAGTATTTT. This translates into CASSSRLAGGPADTQYF. The whole variable domain, filled in from reference TRBV5-1 and TRBJ2-3, reads KAGVTQTPRYLIKTRGQQVTLSCSPISGHRSVSWYQQTPGQGLQFLFEYFSETQRNKGNFPGRFSGRQFSNSRSEMNVSTLELGDSALYLCASSSRLAGGPADTQYFGPGTRLTVL.

This clone was observed a handful of times. The gene calls are TRBV11-2 and TRBJ2-3; 13 bases are shared with TRBD2. Germline V gives CDR1 SGHAT, CDR2 FQNNGV. CDR3 length: 18 residues. V was clipped by 5 bases and J by 2 bases; unmatched bases: 10. In nucleotides, the CDR3 is TGTGCCAGCAGCCCGGACCTACTAGCGGGGGGGCCCACAGATACGCAGTATTTT. It yields the protein CASSPDLLAGGPTDTQYF.

This chain uses TRBV4-1 with TRBJ1-5; no clear D. This CDR3 has 15 amino acids. Deletions cut 3 bases from V and 5 bases from J, with 14 bases between. CDR1 and CDR2 from the germline V gene are MGHRA and YSYEKL. The CDR3 sequence is CASSHRSGEDQPQHF. CDR3 nucleotide sequence: TGCGCCAGCAGCCATCGGTCTGGTGAGGATCAGCCCCAGCATTTT.

J is TRBJ1-1 and V is TRBV9; D perhaps matches TRBD1 (5 bases). Trimming removed 2 bases from V and 1 base from J, with 9 bases in between. CDR3 size: 14 residues. Germline assignment: CDR1 SGDLS and CDR2 YYNGEE. CDR3: CASSVDIGNTEAFF. CDR3 DNA sequence: TGTGCCAGCAGCGTGGACATCGGGAACACTGAAGCTTTCTTT.

The chain joins TRBV11-2 to TRBJ1-5; no clear D. CDR3 length: 13 residues. V lost 6 bases, J lost 3 bases, and 9 bases lay in between. Germline values: CDR1 SGHAT, CDR2 FQNNGV. CDR3 bases: TGTGCCAGCAGTTCGAGTCCCAATCAGCCCCAGCATTTT. Encoded protein: CASSSSPNQPQHF.

The V call is TRBV6-5, the J call TRBJ1-5; 7 positions match TRBD1. The J segment lost 4 bases and the V segment lost 6 bases, leaving 6 bases of the junction unmatched. Germline lookup yields CDR1 MNHEY and CDR2 SVGAGI. The CDR3 has 14 residues. CDR3 nucleotide sequence: TGTGCCAGCAGCATCGGACAGGCAAATCAGCCCCAGCATTTT. This translates into CASSIGQANQPQHF.